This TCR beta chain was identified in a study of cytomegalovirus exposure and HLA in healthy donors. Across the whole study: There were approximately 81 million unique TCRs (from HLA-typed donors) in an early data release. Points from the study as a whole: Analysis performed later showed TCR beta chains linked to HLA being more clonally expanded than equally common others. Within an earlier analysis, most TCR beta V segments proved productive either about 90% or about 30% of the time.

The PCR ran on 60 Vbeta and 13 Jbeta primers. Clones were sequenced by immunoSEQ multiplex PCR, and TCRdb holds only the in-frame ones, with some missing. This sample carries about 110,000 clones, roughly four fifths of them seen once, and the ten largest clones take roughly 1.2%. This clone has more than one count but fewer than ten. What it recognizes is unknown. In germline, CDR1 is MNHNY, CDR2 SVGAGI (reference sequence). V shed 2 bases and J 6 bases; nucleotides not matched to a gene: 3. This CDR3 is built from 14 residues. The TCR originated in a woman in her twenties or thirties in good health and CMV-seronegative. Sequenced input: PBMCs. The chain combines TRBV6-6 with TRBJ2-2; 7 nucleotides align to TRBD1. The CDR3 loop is CASSYAGGSGELFF. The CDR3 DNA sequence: TGTGCCAGCAGTTACGCAGGGGGATCCGGGGAGCTGTTTTTT.